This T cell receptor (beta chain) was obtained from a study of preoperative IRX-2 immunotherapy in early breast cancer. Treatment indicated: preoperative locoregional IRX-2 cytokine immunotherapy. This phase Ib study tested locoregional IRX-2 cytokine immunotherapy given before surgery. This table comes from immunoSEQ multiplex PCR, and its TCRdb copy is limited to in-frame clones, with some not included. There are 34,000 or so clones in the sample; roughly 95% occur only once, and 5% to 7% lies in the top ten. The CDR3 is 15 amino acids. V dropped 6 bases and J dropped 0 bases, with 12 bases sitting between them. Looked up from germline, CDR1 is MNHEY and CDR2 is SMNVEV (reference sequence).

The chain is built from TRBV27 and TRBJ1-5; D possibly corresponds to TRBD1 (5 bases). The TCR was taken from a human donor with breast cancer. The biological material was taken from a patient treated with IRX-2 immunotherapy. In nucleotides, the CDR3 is TGTGCCAGCAGAGTTCGCAGGGTTAGCAATCAGCCCCAGCATTTT. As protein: CASRVRRVSNQPQHF.